This T cell receptor (beta chain) comes out of a study of CXCR3-negative and CXCR3-positive naive CD8 T cells. Broader study findings: CXCR3-negative naive cells had less hydrophobic TRB CDR3s than did CXCR3-positive naive cells.

In preparing the TRB cDNA libraries, 5' RACE with UMI labels was used. TCRdb re-called the 5' RACE reads, yielding one record per CDR3 amino acid sequence without DNA. This sample's table reports over 95,000 distinct CDR3 sequences. To note about this clonotype: What it binds is not known.

Germline V gene data show CDR1 as SNHLY and CDR2 as FYNNEI. The CDR3 covers 17 residues. This chain links TRBV2 with TRBJ2-7; TCRdb designates TRBD1, a call that cannot be tested without DNA. This sequence originates from a human donor in good health. Some clones in this sample may be carry-over from other donors' samples. Material: naive CXCR3+ CD8+ T cells from blood. Subset specified: CD45RO-CCR7+CD27+CD95- naive CD8+ T cells expressing CXCR3 (TNR3+). CDR3 sequence: CASSHTIPGQGNYEQYF.